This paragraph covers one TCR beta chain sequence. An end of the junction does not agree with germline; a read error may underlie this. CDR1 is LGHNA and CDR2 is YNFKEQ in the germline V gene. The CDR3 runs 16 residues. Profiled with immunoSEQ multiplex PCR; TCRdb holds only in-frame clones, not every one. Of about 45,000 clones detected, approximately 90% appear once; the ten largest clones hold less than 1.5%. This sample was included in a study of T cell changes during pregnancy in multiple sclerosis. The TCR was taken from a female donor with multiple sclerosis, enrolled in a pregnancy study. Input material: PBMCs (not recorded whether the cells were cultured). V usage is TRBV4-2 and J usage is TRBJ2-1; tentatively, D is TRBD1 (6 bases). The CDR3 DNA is TGTGCCAGCAGACAAGGGGGTAGAAGCTCCTACAATGAGCAGTTCTTC. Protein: CASRQGGRSSYNEQFF.